This TCR beta chain was recorded in a study of cytotoxic CD8 clonotypes in ibrutinib-treated CLL. Study as a whole: Mean per-sample yields comprised 255,043 productive templates and 94,082 productive rearrangements.

Turning to this clone: Its antigen is unidentified.

TCR beta libraries used roughly 1.8 micrograms of DNA from cryopreserved PBMCs. Regarding the study as a whole: Progressing patients had sampling times that differed from those of sustained-remission patients. Once treatment began, public clonotypes, which were uncommon, contracted or stayed stable.

The protocol was immunoSEQ multiplex PCR, while the TCRdb copy is restricted to in-frame clones and leaves out a portion. The sample holds about 60,000 clones, roughly 54% seen once. Germline V gives CDR1 KGHSH, CDR2 LQKENI. With 5 bases removed from V and 8 bases from J, the gap between germline ends came to 12 bases. This CDR3 is built from 12 residues. The rearrangement joins TRBV18 to TRBJ2-5; D call uncertain. The starting material was PBMCs, obtained at disease progression, from a patient treated with ibrutinib. The TCR originated in a human donor with chronic lymphocytic leukemia. CDR3 nucleotide sequence: TGTGCCAGCTCAGCCACGTCTACAACCCAGTACTTC. It encodes CASSATSTTQYF.